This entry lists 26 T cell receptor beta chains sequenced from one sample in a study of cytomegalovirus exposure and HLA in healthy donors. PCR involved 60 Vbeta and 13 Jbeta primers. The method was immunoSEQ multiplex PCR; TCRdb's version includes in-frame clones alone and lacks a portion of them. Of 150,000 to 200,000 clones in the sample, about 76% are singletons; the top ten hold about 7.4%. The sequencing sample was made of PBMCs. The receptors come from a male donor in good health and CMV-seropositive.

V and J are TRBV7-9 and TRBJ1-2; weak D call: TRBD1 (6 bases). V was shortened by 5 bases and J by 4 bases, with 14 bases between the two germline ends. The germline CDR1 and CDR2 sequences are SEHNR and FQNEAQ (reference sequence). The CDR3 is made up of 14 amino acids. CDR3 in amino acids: CASSRGHTLYGYTF. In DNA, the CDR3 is TGTGCCAGCAGCCGGGGACACACCCTCTATGGCTACACCTTC.

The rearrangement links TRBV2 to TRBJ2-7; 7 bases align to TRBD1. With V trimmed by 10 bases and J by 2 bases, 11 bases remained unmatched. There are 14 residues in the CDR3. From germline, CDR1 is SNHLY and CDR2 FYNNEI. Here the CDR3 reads CATQGQGVTYEQYF. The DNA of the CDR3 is TGTGCCACCCAAGGCCAGGGGGTAACCTACGAGCAGTACTTC.

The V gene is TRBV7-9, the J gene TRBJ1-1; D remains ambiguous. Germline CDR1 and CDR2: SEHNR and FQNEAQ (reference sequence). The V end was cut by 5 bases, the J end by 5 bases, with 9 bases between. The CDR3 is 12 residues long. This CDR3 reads CASSLPRTEAFF. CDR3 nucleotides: TGTGCCAGCAGCCTGCCGCGAACTGAAGCTTTCTTT.

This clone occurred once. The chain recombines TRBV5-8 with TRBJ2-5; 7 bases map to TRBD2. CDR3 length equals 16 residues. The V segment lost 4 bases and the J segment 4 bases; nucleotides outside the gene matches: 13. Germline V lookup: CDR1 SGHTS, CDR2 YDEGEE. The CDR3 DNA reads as TGTGCCAGCAGCACCGCCGGGACTAACGGTGGAGAGACCCAGTACTTC. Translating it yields CASSTAGTNGGETQYF.

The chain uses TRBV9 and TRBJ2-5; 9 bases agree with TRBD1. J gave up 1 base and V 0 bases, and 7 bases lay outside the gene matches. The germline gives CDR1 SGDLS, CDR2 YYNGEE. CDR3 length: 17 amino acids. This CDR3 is CASSVGRTGGPQETQYF. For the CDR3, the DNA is TGTGCCAGCAGCGTAGGACGCACAGGGGGCCCCCAAGAGACCCAGTACTTC. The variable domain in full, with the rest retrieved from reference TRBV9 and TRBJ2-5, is DSGVTQTPKHLITATGQRVTLRCSPRSGDLSVYWYQQSLDQGLQFLIQYYNGEERAKGNILERFSAQQFPDLHSELNLSSLELGDSALYFCASSVGRTGGPQETQYFGPGTRLLVL.

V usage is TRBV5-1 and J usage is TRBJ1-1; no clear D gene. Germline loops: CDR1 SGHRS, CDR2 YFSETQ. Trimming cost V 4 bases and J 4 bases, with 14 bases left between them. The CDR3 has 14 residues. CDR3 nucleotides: TGCGCCAGCAGCCGGACCAGCGGAGTCACTGAAGCTTTCTTT. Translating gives CASSRTSGVTEAFF.

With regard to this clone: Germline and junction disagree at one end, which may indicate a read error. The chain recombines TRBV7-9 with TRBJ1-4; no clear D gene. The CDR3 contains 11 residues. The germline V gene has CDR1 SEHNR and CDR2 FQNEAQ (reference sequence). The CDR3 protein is CSSSFYEKLFF. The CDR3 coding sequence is TGTTCCAGCAGCTTCTATGAAAAACTGTTTTTT.

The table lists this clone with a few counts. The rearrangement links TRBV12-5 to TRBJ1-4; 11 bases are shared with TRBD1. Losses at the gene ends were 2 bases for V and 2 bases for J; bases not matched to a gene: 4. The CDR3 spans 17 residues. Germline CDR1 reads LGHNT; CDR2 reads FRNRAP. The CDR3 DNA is TGTGCTAGTGGTTTGCTCCGGACAGGGGGCACTAATGAAAAACTGTTTTTT. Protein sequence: CASGLLRTGGTNEKLFF.

The CDR3 DNA follows: TGTGCCAGCAGCTTTGGCGGGGGGGCCTACAATGAGCAGTTCTTC. Translated, it gives CASSFGGGAYNEQFF. This chain joins TRBV7-8 and TRBJ2-1, with TRBD2 matching over 9 bases. There are 15 residues in the CDR3. The junction had 2 bases not matched to a gene; V was cut back by 3 bases and J by 2 bases. Germline CDR1 is SGHVS and CDR2 is FQNEAQ. Using reference TRBV7-8 and TRBJ2-1 for the parts outside the CDR3, the full variable domain is GAGVSQSPRYKVAKRGQDVALRCDPISGHVSLFWYQQALGQGPEFLTYFQNEAQLDKSGLPSDRFFAERPEGSVSTLKIQRTQQEDSAVYLCASSFGGGAYNEQFFGPGTRLTVL.

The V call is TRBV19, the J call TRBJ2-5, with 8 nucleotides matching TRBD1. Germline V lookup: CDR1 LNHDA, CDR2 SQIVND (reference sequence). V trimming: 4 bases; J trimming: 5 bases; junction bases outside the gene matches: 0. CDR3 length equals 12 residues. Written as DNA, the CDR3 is TGTGCCAGTAGTAGACAGGGGGAGACCCAGTACTTC. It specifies CASSRQGETQYF.

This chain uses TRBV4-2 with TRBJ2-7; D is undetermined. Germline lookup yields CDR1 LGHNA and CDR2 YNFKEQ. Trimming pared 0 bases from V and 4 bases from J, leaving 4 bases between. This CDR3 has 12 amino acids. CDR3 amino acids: CASSQDGYEQYF. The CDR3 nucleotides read TGTGCCAGCAGCCAAGACGGGTACGAGCAGTACTTC.

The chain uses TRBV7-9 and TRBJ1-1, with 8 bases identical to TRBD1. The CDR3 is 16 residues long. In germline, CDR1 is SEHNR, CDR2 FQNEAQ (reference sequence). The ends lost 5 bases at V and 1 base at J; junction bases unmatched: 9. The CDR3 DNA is TGTGCCAGCAGCCTACCCTACAGGGGGTCGAACACTGAAGCTTTCTTT. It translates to CASSLPYRGSNTEAFF.

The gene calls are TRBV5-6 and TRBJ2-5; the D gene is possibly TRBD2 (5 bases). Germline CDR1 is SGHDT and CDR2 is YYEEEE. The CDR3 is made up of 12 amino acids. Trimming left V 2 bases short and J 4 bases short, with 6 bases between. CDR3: CASSFGGETQYF. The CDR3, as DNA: TGTGCCAGCAGCTTCGGAGGAGAGACCCAGTACTTC.

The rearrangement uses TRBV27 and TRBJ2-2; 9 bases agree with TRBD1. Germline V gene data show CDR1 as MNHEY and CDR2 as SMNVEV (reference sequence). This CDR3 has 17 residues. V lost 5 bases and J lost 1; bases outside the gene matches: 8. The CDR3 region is CASSADRGGWNTGELFF. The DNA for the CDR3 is TGTGCCAGCAGTGCTGACAGGGGGGGTTGGAACACCGGGGAGCTGTTTTTT.

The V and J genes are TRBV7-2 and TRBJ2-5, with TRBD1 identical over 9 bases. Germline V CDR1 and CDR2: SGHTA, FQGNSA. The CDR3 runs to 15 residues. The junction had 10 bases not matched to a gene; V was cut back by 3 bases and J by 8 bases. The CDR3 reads CASSFGTGPSITQYF. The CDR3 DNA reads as TGTGCCAGCAGCTTTGGGACAGGGCCTTCAATAACCCAGTACTTC.

CDR3 DNA: TGTGCCAGCAGCTTAGTGAGCAGGGTAGACACTGAAGCTTTCTTT. Translated: CASSLVSRVDTEAFF. This chain uses TRBV11-2 with TRBJ1-1, with D tentatively TRBD1 (5 bases). V lost 1 base to trimming and J lost 3 bases, with 12 bases between them. Germline-derived CDR1 and CDR2 are SGHAT and FQNNGV. The CDR3 consists of 15 residues.

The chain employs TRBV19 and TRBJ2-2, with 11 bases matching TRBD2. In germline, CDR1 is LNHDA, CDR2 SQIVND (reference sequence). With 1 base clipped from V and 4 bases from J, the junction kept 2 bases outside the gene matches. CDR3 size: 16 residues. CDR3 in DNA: TGTGCCAGTAGTATAGTTCTAGCGGGGGGCACCGGGGAGCTGTTTTTT. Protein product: CASSIVLAGGTGELFF.

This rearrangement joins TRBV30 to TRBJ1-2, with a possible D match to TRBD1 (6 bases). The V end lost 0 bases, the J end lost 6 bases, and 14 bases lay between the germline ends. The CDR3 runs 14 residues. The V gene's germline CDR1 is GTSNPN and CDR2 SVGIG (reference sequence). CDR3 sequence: CAWSVRGRSNGYTF. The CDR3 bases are TGTGCCTGGAGTGTAAGGGGGAGAAGCAATGGCTACACCTTC.

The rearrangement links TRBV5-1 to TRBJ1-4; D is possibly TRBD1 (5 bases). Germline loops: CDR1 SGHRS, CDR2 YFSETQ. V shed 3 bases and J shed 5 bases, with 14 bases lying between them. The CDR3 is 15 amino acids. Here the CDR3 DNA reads TGCGCCAGCAGCTCTGGATGGGGGGGGAATGAAAAACTGTTTTTT. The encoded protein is CASSSGWGGNEKLFF. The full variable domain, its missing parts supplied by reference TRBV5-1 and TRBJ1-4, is KAGVTQTPRYLIKTRGQQVTLSCSPISGHRSVSWYQQTPGQGLQFLFEYFSETQRNKGNFPGRFSGRQFSNSRSEMNVSTLELGDSALYLCASSSGWGGNEKLFFGSGTQLSVL.

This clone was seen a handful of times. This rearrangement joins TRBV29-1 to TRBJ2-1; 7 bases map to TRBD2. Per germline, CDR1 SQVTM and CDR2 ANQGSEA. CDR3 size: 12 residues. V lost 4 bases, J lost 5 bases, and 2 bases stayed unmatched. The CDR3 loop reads CSVGGGDNEQFF. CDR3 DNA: TGCAGCGTTGGCGGGGGAGACAATGAGCAGTTCTTC.

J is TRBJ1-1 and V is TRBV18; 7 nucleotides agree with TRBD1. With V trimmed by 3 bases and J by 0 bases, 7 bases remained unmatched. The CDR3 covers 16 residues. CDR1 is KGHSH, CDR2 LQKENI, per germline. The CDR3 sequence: CASSPTRTGLNTEAFF. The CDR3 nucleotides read TGTGCCAGCTCACCGACAAGGACAGGTTTGAACACTGAAGCTTTCTTT.

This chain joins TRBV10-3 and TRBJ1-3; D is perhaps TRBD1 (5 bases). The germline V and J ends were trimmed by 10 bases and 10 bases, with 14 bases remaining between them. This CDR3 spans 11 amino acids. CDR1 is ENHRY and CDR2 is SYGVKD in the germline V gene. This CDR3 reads CATSLGATIYF. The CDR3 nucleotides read TGTGCCACCTCCCTTGGGGCGACCATATATTTT.

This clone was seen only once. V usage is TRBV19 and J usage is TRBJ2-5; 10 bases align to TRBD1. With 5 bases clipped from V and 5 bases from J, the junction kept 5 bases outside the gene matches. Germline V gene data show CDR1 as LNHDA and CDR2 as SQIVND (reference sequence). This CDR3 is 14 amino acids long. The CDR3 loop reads CASSGDRGGETQYF. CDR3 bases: TGTGCCAGTAGTGGGGACAGGGGTGGGGAGACCCAGTACTTC.

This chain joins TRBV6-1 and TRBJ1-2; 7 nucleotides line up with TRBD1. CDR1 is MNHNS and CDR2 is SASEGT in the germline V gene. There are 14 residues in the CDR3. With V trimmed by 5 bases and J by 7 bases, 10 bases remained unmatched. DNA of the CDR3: TGTGCCAGCAGTTATACAGGGGCTGCACGTGGCTACACCTTC. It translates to CASSYTGAARGYTF.

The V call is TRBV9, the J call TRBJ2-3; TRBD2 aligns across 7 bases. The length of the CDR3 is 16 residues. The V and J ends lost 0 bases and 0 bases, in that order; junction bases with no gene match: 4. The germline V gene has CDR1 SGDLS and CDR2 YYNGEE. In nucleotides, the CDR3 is TGTGCCAGCAGCGTAGGGGGGGGTCTTAGCACAGATACGCAGTATTTT. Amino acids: CASSVGGGLSTDTQYF.

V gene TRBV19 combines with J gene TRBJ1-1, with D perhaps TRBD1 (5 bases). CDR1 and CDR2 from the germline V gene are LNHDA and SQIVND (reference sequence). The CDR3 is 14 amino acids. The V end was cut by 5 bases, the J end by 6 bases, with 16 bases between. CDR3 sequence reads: CASSPQGFSPEAFF. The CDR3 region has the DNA TGTGCCAGTAGTCCGCAGGGATTTAGCCCTGAAGCTTTCTTT.